What follows describes a single T cell receptor beta chain. This entry is derived from a study of blood T cell repertoires in COVID-19. Looking at the study overall: Italy, Spain and the United States were the sources of the convalescent and acute COVID-19 samples. T cells, B-cell-depleted T cells, or PBMCs provided the cDNA or gDNA that served as material.

Study processing details: Reference gene primer amplification gave nucleated cell count estimates. The method was immunoSEQ multiplex PCR; TCRdb's version includes in-frame clones alone and lacks a portion of them. Clone size and the V and J calls come from that table; the DNA yielded D and trimming. The profile covers more than 200,000 clones, with approximately 85% appearing a single time and about 0.65% taken by the ten largest. The TCR comes from a human donor in a cohort sampled during active COVID-19. Sequencing was performed on peripheral blood.

CDR3 loop: CASSLPLAGHNEQFF. The CDR3 DNA reads TGTGCCAGCAGTTTGCCGCTAGCGGGGCACAATGAGCAGTTCTTC. The chain carries TRBV27 and TRBJ2-1; TRBD2 matches at 9 bases. Germline V CDR1 and CDR2: MNHEY, SMNVEV (reference sequence). This CDR3 comprises 15 residues. The V gene end was trimmed by 3 bases and the J gene end by 5 bases; junction bases not matched to a gene: 5.